These 31 T cell receptor beta chains were sequenced from one sample in a study of T cell responses to AZD1222 COVID-19 vaccine. The repertoire was sequenced with immunoSEQ multiplex PCR; TCRdb's copy has only in-frame clones and lacks some. The sample lists 100,000 to 110,000 clones; more than 75% were seen once. The sequencing here drew on peripheral blood, taken on day 0 of AZD1222 vaccination. The receptor set was obtained from an adult in good health.

The rearrangement uses TRBV7-8 and TRBJ1-5, with unresolved D. The germline CDR1 and CDR2 sequences are SGHVS and FQNEAQ. The V end was cut by 1 base, the J end by 0 bases, with 19 bases between. CDR3 length equals 19 residues. The CDR3 here is CASSLVARSGIYSNQPQHF. CDR3 coding DNA: TGTGCCAGCAGCTTAGTTGCCAGATCTGGAATCTATAGCAATCAGCCCCAGCATTTT.

This clone was seen a few times. V gene TRBV2 combines with J gene TRBJ1-2; D call uncertain. This CDR3 has 13 residues. V was shortened by 6 bases and J by 0 bases, with 8 bases between the two germline ends. Germline V gene lookup returns CDR1 SNHLY and CDR2 FYNNEI. CDR3 amino acids: CASRTVPNYGYTF. CDR3 bases: TGTGCCAGCAGAACAGTTCCTAACTATGGCTACACCTTC.

The sample holds a few counts of this clone. The chain couples TRBV27 to TRBJ2-7, with D perhaps given as TRBD1 or TRBD2 (5 bases each). Germline V gives CDR1 MNHEY, CDR2 SMNVEV (reference sequence). The CDR3 covers 16 residues. Between the trimmed V and J ends, which lost 6 bases and 2 bases, there was a span of 20 bases. The CDR3 bases are TGTGCCAGCAGCTCCTCCGAAGGGGACGGGACCTACGAGCAGTACTTC. It codes for CASSSSEGDGTYEQYF.

This CDR3 is CATQLGGGYTF. The DNA for the CDR3 is TGTGCCACTCAATTGGGCGGAGGCTACACCTTC. The rearrangement joins TRBV19 to TRBJ1-2; D not resolved. Germline-derived CDR1 and CDR2 are LNHDA and SQIVND (reference sequence). V was clipped by 10 bases and J by 8 bases, with 14 bases between them. The CDR3 is 11 amino acids.

This chain joins TRBV27 and TRBJ1-1; D may be TRBD1 (6 bases). This CDR3 region has 14 residues. Germline V gene lookup returns CDR1 MNHEY and CDR2 SMNVEV (reference sequence). V gave up 4 bases and J gave up 2 bases, with 11 bases separating them. The DNA of the CDR3 is TGTGCCAGCAGTTGGAGGACAGCCAACACTGAAGCTTTCTTT. This codes for CASSWRTANTEAFF.

The rearrangement joins TRBV5-1 to TRBJ2-5; D is unclear. Deletions cut 6 bases from V and 7 bases from J, with 19 bases between. From germline, CDR1 is SGHRS and CDR2 YFSETQ. There are 14 residues in the CDR3. The CDR3 reads CASTSLGPSGTQYF. The CDR3 bases are TGCGCCAGCACCTCCCTGGGCCCCAGTGGGACCCAGTACTTC.

The chain has TRBV28 and TRBJ1-6; D perhaps matches TRBD1 (6 bases). The V gene lost 3 bases and the J gene lost 9 bases, with 15 bases spanning the gap. Germline-derived CDR1 and CDR2 are MDHEN and SYDVKM. The CDR3 contains 15 residues. Here the CDR3 reads CASSFMTGSGSPLHF. CDR3 DNA: TGTGCCAGCAGTTTTATGACAGGCTCAGGTTCACCCCTCCACTTT.

This clone was seen more than once but under ten times. The chain joins TRBV3-1 (or the pseudogene TRBV3-2) to TRBJ1-3; no firm D call. CDR3 length: 15 residues. Per germline, CDR1 LGHDT and CDR2 YNNKEL (reference sequence). Trimming took 3 bases from V and 4 from J, leaving 13 bases between them. In nucleotides, the CDR3 is TGTGCCAGCAGCCACCCAAGGGTTCCGGGAAACACCATATATTTT. Translated, it gives CASSHPRVPGNTIYF.

The rearrangement uses TRBV9 and TRBJ1-1; 7 bases are shared with TRBD1. The ends lost 4 bases at V and 2 bases at J; junction bases unmatched: 8. Per germline, CDR1 SGDLS and CDR2 YYNGEE. The CDR3 contains 15 residues. CDR3 protein: CASSSSGQSNTEAFF. The CDR3 bases are TGTGCCAGCAGCTCTTCGGGACAGAGTAACACTGAAGCTTTCTTT.

The rearrangement uses TRBV18 and TRBJ1-3; D call uncertain. CDR3 size: 14 residues. The V gene lost 3 bases and the J gene lost 4 bases, with 10 bases spanning the gap. Per the germline V gene, CDR1 is KGHSH and CDR2 is LQKENI. CDR3 protein: CASSPPHSGNTIYF. CDR3 DNA sequence: TGTGCCAGCTCACCCCCCCATTCGGGAAACACCATATATTTT.

The chain carries TRBV14 and TRBJ1-2, with D maybe TRBD1 (5 bases). The V gene's germline CDR1 is SGHDN and CDR2 FVKESK. The CDR3 has 15 amino acids. Trimming stripped 1 base from V and 2 bases from J, with 11 bases between. CDR3 protein: CASSQGGNRNYGYTF. The CDR3 coding sequence is TGTGCCAGCAGCCAAGGGGGCAACCGGAACTATGGCTACACCTTC.

CDR3 region: CASGRGNTGELFF. CDR3 in DNA: TGCGCCAGCGGGAGGGGTAACACCGGGGAGCTGTTTTTT. This chain uses TRBV10-2 with TRBJ2-2; 7 positions match TRBD2. Germline V gene lookup returns CDR1 WSHSY and CDR2 SAAADI. The CDR3 is 13 residues long. The V and J ends lost 8 bases and 2 bases, in that order; junction bases with no gene match: 2.

The chain is built from TRBV6-6 and TRBJ2-5; D unclear. V lost 0 bases and J lost 4, with 0 bases in between. CDR3 length: 11 residues. CDR1 and CDR2 from the germline V gene are MNHNY and SVGAGI (reference sequence). The chain's CDR3 is CASSYSETQYF. CDR3 sequence (DNA): TGTGCCAGCAGTTACTCAGAGACCCAGTACTTC.

Only one count was recorded for this clone. The gene calls are TRBV10-2 and TRBJ1-6; D gene uncertain. Germline V gene data show CDR1 as WSHSY and CDR2 as SAAADI. The CDR3 totals 14 residues. Trimming removed 6 bases at V and 13 bases at J, with 19 bases between. CDR3 region: CASSMDARDFPLHF. The CDR3 DNA follows: TGCGCCAGCAGCATGGACGCTCGGGATTTCCCCCTCCACTTT.

The chain employs TRBV7-6 and TRBJ1-2; 7 bases agree with TRBD1. This CDR3 spans 16 amino acids. The germline CDR1 and CDR2 sequences are SGHVS and FNYEAQ. Trimming at V came to 5 bases and at J to 4 bases, leaving 13 bases not matched to a gene. The CDR3 nucleotides are TGTGCCAGCAGCCCAGGACAGGATCCTTTGGGCTATGGCTACACCTTC. It codes for CASSPGQDPLGYGYTF.

This chain uses TRBV19 with TRBJ1-5; a possible D gene is TRBD1 (5 bases). In germline, CDR1 is LNHDA, CDR2 SQIVND (reference sequence). Trimming shortened V by 6 bases and J by 2 bases, and 14 bases separated the two germline ends. This CDR3 spans 15 amino acids. CDR3 nucleotide sequence: TGTGCCAGTAGCCCCCTAGCCAGGGGCAATCAGCCCCAGCATTTT. This sequence encodes CASSPLARGNQPQHF.

The genes are TRBV2 and TRBJ1-3; possible D gene TRBD1, 6 bases. The ends were cut back, 5 bases at V and 0 bases at J, with 8 bases in the middle. This CDR3 contains 14 residues. The germline V gene has CDR1 SNHLY and CDR2 FYNNEI. CDR3 amino acids: CASSNRASGNTIYF. The DNA for the CDR3 is TGTGCCAGCAGTAACAGGGCCTCTGGAAACACCATATATTTT.

In this sample, this clone turned up once. J is TRBJ2-3 and V is TRBV7-9; 7 bases are a match to TRBD1. J gave up 4 bases and V 5 bases, and 9 bases lay outside the gene matches. CDR1 and CDR2 from the germline V gene are SEHNR and FQNEAQ (reference sequence). This CDR3 has 15 residues. CDR3 sequence: CASSLQGMVADTQYF. CDR3 DNA: TGTGCCAGCAGCCTACAGGGGATGGTAGCAGATACGCAGTATTTT. Combining the CDR3 with reference TRBV7-9 and TRBJ2-3 gives the whole variable domain DTGVSQNPRHKITKRGQNVTFRCDPISEHNRLYWYRQTLGQGPEFLTYFQNEAQLEKSRLLSDRFSAERPKGSFSTLEIQRTEQGDSAMYLCASSLQGMVADTQYFGPGTRLTVL.

This clone was picked up one time. The chain combines TRBV10-3 with TRBJ1-5; D possibly corresponds to TRBD1 (5 bases). Trimming cost V 5 bases and J 5 bases, with 13 bases left between them. Per germline, CDR1 ENHRY and CDR2 SYGVKD. The CDR3 length is 14 residues. The CDR3 nucleotides are TGTGCCATCAGTCGACAGAAGGGCGATCAGCCCCAGCATTTT. Translating gives CAISRQKGDQPQHF.

The rearrangement links TRBV6-5 to TRBJ2-7; TRBD1 matches 7 bases. This CDR3 spans 14 amino acids. Germline V CDR1 and CDR2: MNHEY, SVGAGI. V trimming: 6 bases; J trimming: 3 bases; junction bases outside the gene matches: 8. For the CDR3, the DNA is TGTGCCAGCAGCCAAATAGGGGGCGTCTACGAGCAGTACTTC. As protein: CASSQIGGVYEQYF.

This chain uses TRBV7-3 with TRBJ1-1; D call uncertain. The CDR3 is made up of 13 amino acids. V gave up 0 bases and J gave up 1 base, with 3 bases separating them. Germline CDR1 is SGHTA and CDR2 is FQGTGA. The CDR3 reads CASSLTGNTEAFF. The CDR3 nucleotides are TGTGCCAGCAGCTTAACCGGGAACACTGAAGCTTTCTTT.

This chain uses TRBV9 with TRBJ2-3; TRBD2 aligns across 8 bases. The trim removed 0 bases at V and 2 bases at J, leaving 8 bases unmatched. This CDR3 contains 17 residues. CDR1 and CDR2 from the germline V gene are SGDLS and YYNGEE. CDR3 region: CASSVAELAGHTDTQYF. The CDR3 nucleotides read TGTGCCAGCAGCGTAGCCGAGTTAGCGGGACACACAGATACGCAGTATTTT. Full variable domain (outside the CDR3, taken from reference TRBV9 and TRBJ2-3): DSGVTQTPKHLITATGQRVTLRCSPRSGDLSVYWYQQSLDQGLQFLIQYYNGEERAKGNILERFSAQQFPDLHSELNLSSLELGDSALYFCASSVAELAGHTDTQYFGPGTRLTVL.

The V gene is TRBV7-9, the J gene TRBJ1-1; D possibly corresponds to TRBD1 (5 bases). The V end was cut by 1 base, the J end by 1 base, with 10 bases between. CDR3 length equals 15 residues. Germline assignment: CDR1 SEHNR and CDR2 FQNEAQ (reference sequence). CDR3 nucleotide sequence: TGTGCCAGCAGCTTAGTAGGTACAGGGAACACTGAAGCTTTCTTT. Amino acids: CASSLVGTGNTEAFF.

This clone has a single count. The rearrangement links TRBV7-2 to TRBJ2-7, with 11 nucleotides matching TRBD1. V shed 5 bases, J shed 6 bases, and the junction held 6 bases outside the gene matches. CDR3 size: 14 residues. Looked up from germline, CDR1 is SGHTA and CDR2 is FQGNSA. CDR3: CASSLAGQGGEQYF. The CDR3 DNA follows: TGTGCCAGCAGCCTTGCGGGACAGGGGGGCGAGCAGTACTTC.

V gene TRBV7-8 combines with J gene TRBJ2-1; 7 bases align to TRBD2. V was pared by 6 bases and J by 8 bases, with 10 bases of the junction left unmatched. Germline values: CDR1 SGHVS, CDR2 FQNEAQ. The CDR3 spans 14 residues. This chain's CDR3 is CASRESGDFHEQFF. The CDR3, as DNA: TGTGCCAGCAGGGAGAGCGGGGATTTTCATGAGCAGTTCTTC.

The chain carries TRBV10-3 and TRBJ2-7; D uncertain. Germline V gene lookup returns CDR1 ENHRY and CDR2 SYGVKD. The CDR3 is made up of 13 amino acids. V lost 0 bases and J 5 bases, leaving 8 bases between the germline ends. The DNA of the CDR3 is TGTGCCATCAGTGAGTCTCGATCACACGAGCAGTACTTC. Translating gives CAISESRSHEQYF.

The chain links TRBV11-2 to TRBJ1-1, with D maybe TRBD1 (5 bases). The CDR3 runs 15 residues. The V end was cut by 3 bases, the J end by 0 bases, with 11 bases between. Per germline, CDR1 SGHAT and CDR2 FQNNGV. The CDR3: CASSFSGRVNTEAFF. The CDR3 DNA sequence: TGTGCCAGCAGCTTTAGCGGCAGGGTGAACACTGAAGCTTTCTTT.

V and J are TRBV6-5 and TRBJ1-6, with a tentative D call TRBD1 (5 bases). This CDR3 is 14 amino acids long. V lost 5 bases and J 10 bases, leaving 15 bases between the germline ends. CDR1 is MNHEY, CDR2 SVGAGI, per germline. CDR3 in DNA: TGTGCCAGCAGTACGACGGACAATCGGTCACCCCTCCACTTT. The encoded protein is CASSTTDNRSPLHF.

The V and J genes are TRBV4-2 and TRBJ1-4; D remains unclear. The CDR3 loop spans 15 amino acids. The V end was cut by 4 bases, the J end by 0 bases, with 9 bases between. Germline V gene lookup returns CDR1 LGHNA and CDR2 YNFKEQ. In DNA form, the CDR3 reads TGTGCCAGCAGCCCCTCGACTACAACTAATGAAAAACTGTTTTTT. It specifies CASSPSTTTNEKLFF.

The chain combines TRBV19 with TRBJ1-2, with TRBD1 matching over 8 bases. V shed 2 bases, J shed 6 bases, and the junction held 8 bases outside the gene matches. Germline CDR1 LNHDA, CDR2 SQIVND (reference sequence). This CDR3 is 15 amino acids long. The CDR3 loop is CASSITPAGGHGYTF. In DNA form, the CDR3 reads TGTGCCAGTAGTATAACCCCAGCAGGGGGCCATGGCTACACCTTC.

The V call is TRBV13, the J call TRBJ2-6; the D gene is possibly TRBD1 (6 bases). This CDR3 is built from 15 residues. V was cut by 5 bases and J by 4 bases, with 12 bases left in between. Germline V lookup: CDR1 PRHDT, CDR2 FYEKMQ (reference sequence). CDR3 in DNA: TGTGCCAGCAGCATTCAGGGGAAGGGGGCCAACGTCCTGACTTTC. Its translation: CASSIQGKGANVLTF. The whole variable domain, remainder taken from reference TRBV13 and TRBJ2-6, is AAGVIQSPRHLIKEKRETATLKCYPIPRHDTVYWYQQGPGQDPQFLISFYEKMQSDKGSIPDRFSAQQFSDYHSELNMSSLELGDSALYFCASSIQGKGANVLTFGAGSRLTVL.